Below are 8 T cell receptor beta chains sequenced from a single sample in a study of T cell responses to AZD1222 COVID-19 vaccine. Generated by immunoSEQ multiplex PCR, the TCRdb table keeps only in-frame clones and is missing some. The sample records a few hundred thousand clones, 93% being singletons. The sample here was peripheral blood, taken on day 0 of AZD1222 vaccination. These receptors were collected from an adult in good health.

This chain joins TRBV12-3 or TRBV12-4 and TRBJ2-6; no definite D call. The ends were cut back, 8 bases at V and 0 bases at J, with 5 bases in the middle. CDR3 length: 13 residues. CDR3 amino acids: CASGFSGANVLTF. The CDR3 coding sequence is TGTGCCAGCGGATTCTCTGGGGCCAACGTCCTGACTTTC.

The chain carries TRBV3-1 (or the pseudogene TRBV3-2) and TRBJ1-1, with D hard to call. V lost 0 bases and J lost 0, with 20 bases in between. Germline loops: CDR1 LGHDT, CDR2 YNNKEL (reference sequence). The CDR3 spans 19 residues. DNA of the CDR3: TGTGCCAGCAGCCAAGACCTCCCCGGGCCCCACCTGTTGAACACTGAAGCTTTCTTT. Amino acid sequence: CASSQDLPGPHLLNTEAFF.

V is TRBV18 and J is TRBJ1-3; 7 bases line up with TRBD1. The CDR3 is 12 amino acids. Germline assignment: CDR1 KGHSH and CDR2 LQKENI. Losses at the gene ends were 8 bases for V and 9 bases for J; bases not matched to a gene: 7. The CDR3 is CASTDRDSTIYF. CDR3 nucleotide sequence: TGTGCCAGCACCGACAGGGACAGCACCATATATTTT.

In DNA form, the CDR3 reads TGTGCCAGCAGTACGGGAAGCTCCTACAATGAGCAGTTCTTC. The encoded protein is CASSTGSSYNEQFF. V is TRBV7-3 and J is TRBJ2-1; perhaps TRBD2 as D (5 bases). Germline V gives CDR1 SGHTA, CDR2 FQGTGA. The V and J ends lost 6 bases and 0 bases respectively, with 9 bases between them. The CDR3 is 14 amino acids.

The chain uses TRBV4-1 and TRBJ1-5; TRBD1 matches at 8 bases. CDR3 size: 15 residues. Germline V lookup: CDR1 MGHRA, CDR2 YSYEKL. Trimming took 3 bases from V and 5 from J; bases not matched to a gene: 6. The chain's CDR3 is CASSHGTGDYQPQHF. CDR3 in DNA: TGCGCCAGCAGCCATGGGACAGGCGATTATCAGCCCCAGCATTTT.

This clone was detected once. The chain uses TRBV4-1 and TRBJ1-2; weak D call: TRBD1 (5 bases). The V gene lost 4 bases and the J gene lost 2 bases, with 11 bases spanning the gap. Germline CDR1 MGHRA, CDR2 YSYEKL. This CDR3 has 14 residues. The CDR3 reads CASSPTGTNYGYTF. The DNA of the CDR3 is TGCGCCAGCAGCCCGACCGGGACCAACTATGGCTACACCTTC.

A note on this clone: Other DNA sequences from this sample encode an identical CDR3 as well. The V and J genes are TRBV12-3 or TRBV12-4 and TRBJ2-7; 11 bases match TRBD2. This CDR3 contains 13 residues. V lost 5 bases, J lost 7 bases, and 4 bases stayed unmatched. The CDR3 nucleotides are TGTGCCAGCAGTCTGGGACTAGCGGCAGAGCAGTACTTC. Its translation: CASSLGLAAEQYF.

The chain has TRBV7-3 and TRBJ2-2; 9 bases are a match to TRBD2. After removal of 1 base from V and 5 bases from J, the junction contained 14 bases not matched to a gene. Germline assignment: CDR1 SGHTA and CDR2 FQGTGA. This CDR3 comprises 19 residues. The CDR3 protein is CASSLSPQAGGRRTGELFF. CDR3 bases: TGTGCCAGCAGCTTAAGTCCACAAGCGGGGGGACGCAGAACCGGGGAGCTGTTTTTT.